These 16 T cell receptor beta chains were sequenced from one sample in a study of T-cell reconstitution after alpha-beta-depleted transplantation in children. Using unique molecular identifiers, the investigators prepared the TCRbeta library. Via MiXCR, TCRdb re-called the PCR reads, giving one row per CDR3 protein. Among around 960,000 distinct CDR3 sequences listed, 25% to 35% were seen once. This specimen consisted of PBMCs, mostly from graft donor cells, obtained 360 days after TCRalphabeta/CD19-depleted stem cell transplant. The receptors were sampled from a boy under two years old who had a stem cell transplant for SCID, so the T cells may come from the graft donor.

CDR3 loop: CASSRQDPTTYNEQFF. CDR3 DNA: TGTGCCAGCTCCAGACAAGATCCGACTACCTACAATGAGCAGTTCTTC. The chain carries TRBV18 and TRBJ2-1; D may be TRBD2 (5 bases). CDR1 is KGHSH, CDR2 LQKENI, per germline. Trimming cost V 6 bases and J 2 bases, with 17 bases left between them. This CDR3 has 16 residues. The whole variable domain, remainder taken from reference TRBV18 and TRBJ2-1, is NAGVMQNPRHLVRRRGQEARLRCSPMKGHSHVYWYRQLPEEGLKFMVYLQKENIIDESGMPKERFSAEFPKEGPSILRIQQVVRGDSAAYFCASSRQDPTTYNEQFFGPGTRLTVL.

The chain joins TRBV13 to TRBJ1-1; 10 nucleotides agree with TRBD1. The CDR3 has 14 amino acids. Trimming at V came to 5 bases and at J to 6 bases, leaving 6 bases not matched to a gene. The germline CDR1 and CDR2 sequences are PRHDT and FYEKMQ (reference sequence). In DNA form, the CDR3 reads TGTGCCAGCAGCCCTGGGACAGGGGCGGCTGAAGCTTTCTTT. Amino acid sequence: CASSPGTGAAEAFF.

The genes are TRBV9 and TRBJ1-6, with 12 bases that match TRBD1. The CDR3 loop spans 15 amino acids. In germline, CDR1 is SGDLS, CDR2 YYNGEE. Trimming at V came to 0 bases and at J to 10 bases, leaving 2 bases not matched to a gene. Here the CDR3 reads CASSVEGTGGSPLHF. The CDR3 DNA reads TGTGCCAGCAGCGTAGAGGGGACAGGGGGCTCACCCCTCCACTTT. Combining the CDR3 with reference TRBV9 and TRBJ1-6 gives the whole variable domain DSGVTQTPKHLITATGQRVTLRCSPRSGDLSVYWYQQSLDQGLQFLIQYYNGEERAKGNILERFSAQQFPDLHSELNLSSLELGDSALYFCASSVEGTGGSPLHFGNGTRLTVT.

The chain is built from TRBV6-1 and TRBJ2-1; possibly TRBD2 for D (7 bases). There are 17 residues in the CDR3. Germline loops: CDR1 MNHNS, CDR2 SASEGT. V was clipped by 8 bases and J by 8 bases, with 28 bases between them. This chain's CDR3 is CASAERGGDPLGDEQFF. CDR3 DNA: TGTGCCAGCGCTGAGCGCGGGGGCGACCCCCTGGGAGATGAGCAGTTCTTC.

This clonotype was picked up many times. The CDR3 DNA sequence: TGTGCCAGCAGTGCTGGGTCCAATCAGCCCCAGCATTTT. It encodes CASSAGSNQPQHF. The rearrangement links TRBV12-3 or TRBV12-4 to TRBJ1-5, with no clear D. V was pared by 5 bases and J by 3 bases, with 8 bases between. This CDR3 comprises 13 residues.

The V call is TRBV5-1, the J call TRBJ2-1; TRBD1 matches 7 bases. The CDR3 consists of 15 residues. Trimming at V came to 4 bases and at J to 7 bases, leaving 11 bases not matched to a gene. Germline lookup yields CDR1 SGHRS and CDR2 YFSETQ. The CDR3 here is CASSPGTAKHNEQFF. In DNA form, the CDR3 reads TGCGCCAGCAGCCCCGGGACAGCTAAGCATAATGAGCAGTTCTTC.

This clonotype has a handful of counts. The chain is built from TRBV4-2 and TRBJ2-7; a weak D match, TRBD1 (6 bases). V was trimmed by 0 bases and J by 0 bases, leaving 12 bases between them. Germline CDR1 reads LGHNA; CDR2 reads YNFKEQ. The CDR3 loop spans 16 amino acids. CDR3 DNA: TGTGCCAGCAGCCAAGAGAGATCGGACAGCTCCTACGAGCAGTACTTC. It translates to CASSQERSDSSYEQYF.

This clonotype was detected only a few times. The chain has TRBV10-1 and TRBJ2-4, with 8 bases aligning to TRBD1. V lost 5 bases, J lost 11 bases, and 8 bases stayed unmatched. The CDR3 consists of 13 residues. The germline CDR1 and CDR2 sequences are WNHNN and SYGVQD (reference sequence). DNA of the CDR3: TGCGCCAGCAGTTCCGGGACAGGAGGCTTTCAGTACTTC. Translated, it gives CASSSGTGGFQYF.

V is TRBV2 and J is TRBJ1-3; tentatively, D is TRBD1 (5 bases). Germline V gene data show CDR1 as SNHLY and CDR2 as FYNNEI. V was shortened by 9 bases and J by 4 bases, with 16 bases between the two germline ends. This CDR3 contains 14 residues. This CDR3 reads CASAKTGVGNTIYF. In DNA form, the CDR3 reads TGTGCCAGTGCGAAAACAGGCGTCGGAAACACCATATATTTT.

This clonotype appeared a few times. The chain links TRBV7-9 to TRBJ2-5; 9 positions agree with TRBD2. This CDR3 region has 14 residues. Germline CDR1 SEHNR, CDR2 FQNEAQ (reference sequence). With 7 bases clipped from V and 1 base from J, the junction kept 4 bases outside the gene matches. CDR3 sequence (DNA): TGTGCCAGCACGGGTAGCGGGAGCCAAGAGACCCAGTACTTC. It translates to CASTGSGSQETQYF. The full variable domain, with the rest looked up from reference TRBV7-9 and TRBJ2-5, is DTGVSQNPRHKITKRGQNVTFRCDPISEHNRLYWYRQTLGQGPEFLTYFQNEAQLEKSRLLSDRFSAERPKGSFSTLEIQRTEQGDSAMYLCASTGSGSQETQYFGPGTRLLVL.

This rearrangement joins TRBV4-1 to TRBJ2-2; D could derive from TRBD1 or TRBD2 (5 bases each). V lost 3 bases and J lost 4, with 9 bases in between. Germline loops: CDR1 MGHRA, CDR2 YSYEKL. The CDR3 totals 14 residues. The CDR3: CASSQPGGTGELFF. The CDR3 DNA reads TGCGCCAGCAGCCAGCCTGGGGGCACCGGGGAGCTGTTTTTT.

The V call is TRBV12-3 or TRBV12-4, the J call TRBJ1-4, with D tentatively TRBD1 (6 bases). This CDR3 spans 13 amino acids. V lost 6 bases and J 6 bases, leaving 11 bases between the germline ends. DNA of the CDR3: TGTGCCAGCAGGGACAGCCTTTATGAAAAACTGTTTTTT. Translated, it gives CASRDSLYEKLFF.

The genes are TRBV4-2 and TRBJ1-5, with D perhaps TRBD1 (6 bases). The CDR3 loop spans 16 amino acids. The germline V and J ends were trimmed by 0 bases and 5 bases, with 14 bases remaining between them. Germline V gene data show CDR1 as LGHNA and CDR2 as YNFKEQ. The CDR3 region has the DNA TGTGCCAGCAGCCAAGAAGCGGGGGGCCTCGATCAGCCCCAGCATTTT. It yields the protein CASSQEAGGLDQPQHF.

In its sample, this clonotype was seen a few times. This chain joins TRBV5-1 and TRBJ2-7; D is perhaps TRBD1 or TRBD2 (5 bases each). This CDR3 comprises 14 residues. From germline, CDR1 is SGHRS and CDR2 YFSETQ. The ends were cut back, 3 bases at V and 2 bases at J, with 12 bases in the middle. CDR3 sequence (DNA): TGCGCCAGCAGCTATGGGACGCAAACCTACGAGCAGTACTTC. Translation: CASSYGTQTYEQYF. Full variable domain (missing parts from reference TRBV5-1 and TRBJ2-7): KAGVTQTPRYLIKTRGQQVTLSCSPISGHRSVSWYQQTPGQGLQFLFEYFSETQRNKGNFPGRFSGRQFSNSRSEMNVSTLELGDSALYLCASSYGTQTYEQYFGPGTRLTVT.

The chain uses TRBV5-1 and TRBJ2-1; 7 positions agree with TRBD1. The V gene's germline CDR1 is SGHRS and CDR2 YFSETQ. The CDR3 is 14 amino acids. The junction had 6 bases not matched to a gene; V was cut back by 3 bases and J by 6 bases. The CDR3 loop is CASSWPDRANEQFF. The DNA for the CDR3 is TGCGCCAGCAGCTGGCCCGACAGGGCCAATGAGCAGTTCTTC.

This clonotype was recorded a few times. This sequence joins TRBV15 and TRBJ2-3; D is unclear. The germline CDR1 and CDR2 sequences are LNHNV and YYDKDF (reference sequence). The CDR3 loop spans 13 amino acids. The V end was cut by 0 bases, the J end by 4 bases, with 5 bases between. CDR3 region: CATSRDPPDTQYF. For the CDR3, the DNA is TGTGCCACCAGCAGAGATCCCCCAGATACGCAGTATTTT. Based on the CDR3 plus reference TRBV15 and TRBJ2-3, the full variable domain is DAMVIQNPRYQVTQFGKPVTLSCSQTLNHNVMYWYQQKSSQAPKLLFHYYDKDFNNEADTPDNFQSRRPNTSFCFLDIRSPGLGDTAMYLCATSRDPPDTQYFGPGTRLTVL.